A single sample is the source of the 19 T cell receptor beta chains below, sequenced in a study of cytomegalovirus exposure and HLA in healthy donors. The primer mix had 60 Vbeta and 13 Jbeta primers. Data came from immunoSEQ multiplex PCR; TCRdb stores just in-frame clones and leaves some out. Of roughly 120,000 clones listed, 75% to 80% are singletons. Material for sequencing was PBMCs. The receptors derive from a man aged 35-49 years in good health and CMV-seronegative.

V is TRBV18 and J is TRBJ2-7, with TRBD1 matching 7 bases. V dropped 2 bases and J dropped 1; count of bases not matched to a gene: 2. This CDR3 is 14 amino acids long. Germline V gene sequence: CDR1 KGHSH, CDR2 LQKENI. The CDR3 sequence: CASSPGTASYEQYF. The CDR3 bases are TGTGCCAGCTCACCAGGGACAGCGTCCTACGAGCAGTACTTC.

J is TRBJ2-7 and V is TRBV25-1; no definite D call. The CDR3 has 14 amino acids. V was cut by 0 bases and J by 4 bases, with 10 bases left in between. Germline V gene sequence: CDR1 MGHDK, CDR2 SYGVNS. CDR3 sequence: CASSEYDATYEQYF. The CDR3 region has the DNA TGTGCCAGCAGTGAATATGATGCTACTTACGAGCAGTACTTC.

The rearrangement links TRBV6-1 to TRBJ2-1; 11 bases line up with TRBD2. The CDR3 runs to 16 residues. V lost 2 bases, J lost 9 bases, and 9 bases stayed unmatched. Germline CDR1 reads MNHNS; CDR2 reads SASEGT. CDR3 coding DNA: TGTGCCAGCAGTGAAACGTTTAGCGGGGGGGCCGGTGAGCAGTTCTTC. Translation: CASSETFSGGAGEQFF.

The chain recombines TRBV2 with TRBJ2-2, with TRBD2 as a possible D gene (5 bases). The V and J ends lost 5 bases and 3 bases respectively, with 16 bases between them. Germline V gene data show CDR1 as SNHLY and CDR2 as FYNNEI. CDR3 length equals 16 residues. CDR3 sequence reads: CASSPETRAYTGELFF. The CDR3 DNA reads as TGTGCCAGCAGTCCCGAGACGAGGGCTTACACCGGGGAGCTGTTTTTT.

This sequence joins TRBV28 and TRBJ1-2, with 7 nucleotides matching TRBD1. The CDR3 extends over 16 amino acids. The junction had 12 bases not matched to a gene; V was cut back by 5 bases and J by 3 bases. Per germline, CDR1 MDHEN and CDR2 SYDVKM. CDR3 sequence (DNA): TGTGCCAGCAGTCCTATGACAGGGTACGGAGACTATGGCTACACCTTC. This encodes CASSPMTGYGDYGYTF.

The CDR3 region has the DNA TGTGCCAGCAGGCGGGGGGGGTACAATGAGCAGTTCTTC. This gives the protein CASRRGGYNEQFF. J is TRBJ2-1 and V is TRBV7-9; 9 bases align to TRBD2. There are 13 residues in the CDR3. V lost 6 bases, J lost 4 bases, and 1 base stayed unmatched. Germline V gene sequence: CDR1 SEHNR, CDR2 FQNEAQ (reference sequence).

Here the CDR3 DNA reads TGTGCCATCAGTGAGTTGGGACAGCACACTGAAGCTTTCTTT. The encoded protein is CAISELGQHTEAFF. The J gene is TRBJ1-1, the V gene TRBV10-3; 7 nucleotides match TRBD1. The V gene's germline CDR1 is ENHRY and CDR2 SYGVKD. V shed 1 base and J 3 bases; nucleotides not matched to a gene: 2. The CDR3 is 14 amino acids.

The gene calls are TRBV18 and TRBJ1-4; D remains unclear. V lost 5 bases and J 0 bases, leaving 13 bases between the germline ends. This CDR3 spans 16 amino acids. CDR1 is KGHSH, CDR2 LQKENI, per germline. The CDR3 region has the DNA TGTGCCAGCTCAGATAACCCCGGTGCAACTAATGAAAAACTGTTTTTT. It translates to CASSDNPGATNEKLFF.

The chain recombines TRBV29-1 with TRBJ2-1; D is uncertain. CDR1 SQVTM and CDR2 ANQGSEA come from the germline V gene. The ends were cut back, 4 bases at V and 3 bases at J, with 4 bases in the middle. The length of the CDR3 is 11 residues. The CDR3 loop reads CSVGLYNEQFF. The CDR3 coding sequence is TGCAGCGTTGGACTCTACAATGAGCAGTTCTTC.

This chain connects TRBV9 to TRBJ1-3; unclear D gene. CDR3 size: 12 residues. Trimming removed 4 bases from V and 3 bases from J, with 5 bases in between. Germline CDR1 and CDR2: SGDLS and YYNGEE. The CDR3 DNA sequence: TGTGCCAGCAGCCTTCTTGGAAACACCATATATTTT. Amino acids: CASSLLGNTIYF.

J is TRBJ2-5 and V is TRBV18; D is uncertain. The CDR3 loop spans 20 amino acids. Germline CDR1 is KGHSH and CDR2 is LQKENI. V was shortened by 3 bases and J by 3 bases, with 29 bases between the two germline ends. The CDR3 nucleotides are TGTGCCAGCTCACCGCAGCATCCGAGCTCGGGTACCTCTCCCAAAGAGACCCAGTACTTC. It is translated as CASSPQHPSSGTSPKETQYF.

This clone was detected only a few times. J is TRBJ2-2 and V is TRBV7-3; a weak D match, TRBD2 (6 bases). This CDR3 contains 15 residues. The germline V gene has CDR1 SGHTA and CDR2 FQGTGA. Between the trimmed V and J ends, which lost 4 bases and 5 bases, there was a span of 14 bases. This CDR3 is CASSWGVRGTGELFF. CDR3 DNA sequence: TGTGCCAGCAGCTGGGGGGTTCGAGGGACCGGGGAGCTGTTTTTT.

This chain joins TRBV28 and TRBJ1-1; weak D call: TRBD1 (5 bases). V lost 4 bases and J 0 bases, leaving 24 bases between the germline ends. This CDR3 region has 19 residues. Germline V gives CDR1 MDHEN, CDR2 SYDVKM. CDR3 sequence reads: CASSSARFSRESMNTEAFF. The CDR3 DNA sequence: TGTGCCAGCAGTTCCGCACGCTTCTCCAGGGAAAGCATGAACACTGAAGCTTTCTTT. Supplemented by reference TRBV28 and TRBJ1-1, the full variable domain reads DVKVTQSSRYLVKRTGEKVFLECVQDMDHENMFWYRQDPGLGLRLIYFSYDVKMKEKGDIPEGYSVSREKKERFSLILESASTNQTSMYLCASSSARFSRESMNTEAFFGQGTRLTVV.

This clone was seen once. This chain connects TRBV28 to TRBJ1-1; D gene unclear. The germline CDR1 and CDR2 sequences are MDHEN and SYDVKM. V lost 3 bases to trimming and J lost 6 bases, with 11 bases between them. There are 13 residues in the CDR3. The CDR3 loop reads CASSFFLTSEAFF. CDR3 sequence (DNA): TGTGCCAGCAGTTTTTTCCTCACTTCTGAAGCTTTCTTT.

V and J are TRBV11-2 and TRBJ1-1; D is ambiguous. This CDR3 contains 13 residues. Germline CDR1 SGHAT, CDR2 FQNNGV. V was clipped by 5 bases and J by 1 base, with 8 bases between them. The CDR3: CASSIRGNTEAFF. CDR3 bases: TGTGCCAGCAGCATTCGGGGGAACACTGAAGCTTTCTTT.

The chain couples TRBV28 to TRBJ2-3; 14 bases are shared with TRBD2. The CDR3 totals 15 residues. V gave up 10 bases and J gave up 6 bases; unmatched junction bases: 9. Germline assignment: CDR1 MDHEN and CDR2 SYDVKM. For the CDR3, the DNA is TGTGCCACCTCGGGACTAGCGGGGGCCAGGGATACGCAGTATTTT. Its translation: CATSGLAGARDTQYF.

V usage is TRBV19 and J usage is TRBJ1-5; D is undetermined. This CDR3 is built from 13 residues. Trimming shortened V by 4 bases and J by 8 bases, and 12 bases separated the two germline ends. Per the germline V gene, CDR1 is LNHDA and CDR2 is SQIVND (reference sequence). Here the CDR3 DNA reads TGTGCCAGTAGTACCGAACCAAACAAGCCCCAGCATTTT. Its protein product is CASSTEPNKPQHF.

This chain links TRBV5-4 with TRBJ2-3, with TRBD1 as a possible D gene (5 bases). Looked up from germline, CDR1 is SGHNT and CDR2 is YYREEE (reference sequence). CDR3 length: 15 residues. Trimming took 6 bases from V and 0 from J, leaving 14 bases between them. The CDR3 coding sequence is TGTGCCAGCAAGTTGACAGCCACTAGCACAGATACGCAGTATTTT. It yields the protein CASKLTATSTDTQYF.

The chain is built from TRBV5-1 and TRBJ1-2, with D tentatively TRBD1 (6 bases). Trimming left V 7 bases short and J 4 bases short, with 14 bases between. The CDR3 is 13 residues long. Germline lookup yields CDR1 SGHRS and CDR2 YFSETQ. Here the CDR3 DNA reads TGCGCCAGCGCTACACAGGGCTCCTATGGCTACACCTTC. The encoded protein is CASATQGSYGYTF.